This is a list of T cell receptor beta chains from one sample in a study of OX40 agonist ivuxolimab in advanced cancers. The assay was immunoSEQ multiplex PCR, and TCRdb's table has in-frame clones only and misses some. The sample shows around 67,000 clones, 75% to 90% of them seen only once. Source: CD4+ or CD8+ T cells sorted from blood, taken in a trial of the OX40 agonist ivuxolimab. Receptors were obtained from an adult with an advanced solid tumor such as melanoma, head and neck, liver or kidney cancer. Both conserved end residues are part of each CDR3. Fields, in order: J gene, clone size, V gene, D gene, CDR3 DNA, CDR3 protein. D genes are given only for firm matches. The listing skips clone size in some rows; elsewhere it reads once, few, many or a size class.

J: TRBJ1-2; size: -; V: TRBV12-5; D: -; DNA: TGTGCTAGTGAACGGGACTCGAACTATGGCTACACCTTC; CDR3: CASERDSNYGYTF
J: TRBJ1-6; size: -; V: TRBV4-2; D: -; DNA: TGTGCCAGCAGCCAAGAGGGTCAGAGCTCTTCACCCCTCCACTTT; CDR3: CASSQEGQSSSPLHF
J: TRBJ1-6; size: -; V: TRBV9; D: -; DNA: TGTGCCAGCAGCGTAGAATCGTCCCCTAATTCACCCCTCCACTTT; CDR3: CASSVESSPNSPLHF
J: TRBJ2-4; size: -; V: TRBV7-2; D: -; DNA: TGTGCCAGCAGCGAAAAGGGCCCGGGGGAAGACAAAAACATTCAGTACTTC; CDR3: CASSEKGPGEDKNIQYF
J: TRBJ2-7; size: -; V: TRBV21-1; D: -; DNA: TGTGCCAGCAGCTACACCCCGACCTACGAGCAGTACTTC; CDR3: CASSYTPTYEQYF
J: TRBJ1-5; size: -; V: TRBV9; D: -; DNA: TGTGCCAGCAGCGCCCCGGGGGCGATAAATCAGCCCCAGCATTTT; CDR3: CASSAPGAINQPQHF
J: TRBJ2-7; size: -; V: TRBV5-1; D: TRBD1; DNA: TGCGCCAGCACGAGAGGACAGGGTAGAGAGGGCGAGCAGTACTTC; CDR3: CASTRGQGREGEQYF
J: TRBJ2-1; size: -; V: TRBV21-1; D: -; DNA: TGTGCCAGCAGCAAAGTAGCGGGGGGGCAGGATGAGCAGTTCTTC; CDR3: CASSKVAGGQDEQFF
J: TRBJ2-7; size: -; V: TRBV6-5; D: -; DNA: TGTGCCAGCAGTTATGGACATGCCTCCTACGAGCAGTACTTC; CDR3: CASSYGHASYEQYF
J: TRBJ2-2; size: -; V: TRBV19; D: -; DNA: TGTGCCAGTAGTATTAGGTATGGGGAGCTGTTTTTT; CDR3: CASSIRYGELFF
J: TRBJ2-2; size: -; V: TRBV7-2; D: TRBD1; DNA: TGTGCCAGCAGCTTCGGACAGGGGGCGTCCACCGGGGAGCTGTTTTTT; CDR3: CASSFGQGASTGELFF
J: TRBJ1-2; size: -; V: TRBV25-1; D: -; DNA: TGTGCCACCGAGGGGCGAGGAGCGAACTATGGCTACACCTTC; CDR3: CATEGRGANYGYTF
J: TRBJ1-5; size: -; V: TRBV7-9; D: TRBD1; DNA: TGTGCCAGCAGCGTGACAGGGAATCAGCCCCAGCATTTT; CDR3: CASSVTGNQPQHF
J: TRBJ2-1; size: -; V: TRBV10-3; D: TRBD2; DNA: TGTGCCACTCTAGCGGGGGATGAGCAGTTCTTC; CDR3: CATLAGDEQFF
J: TRBJ2-4; size: -; V: TRBV4-1; D: TRBD2; DNA: TGCGCCAGCAGCCAAGGCGAGCGGGGGAGAAACATTCAGTACTTC; CDR3: CASSQGERGRNIQYF
J: TRBJ2-3; size: -; V: TRBV5-1; D: -; DNA: TGCGCCAGCAGCTCGGGGTTTAATTGGATCACAGATACGCAGTATTTT; CDR3: CASSSGFNWITDTQYF
J: TRBJ2-3; size: -; V: TRBV5-4; D: -; DNA: TGTGCCAGCAGCCTTATGGGTTTTGGTACGCAGTATTTT; CDR3: CASSLMGFGTQYF
J: TRBJ1-3; size: -; V: TRBV19; D: TRBD1; DNA: TGTGCCAGTAGCATGCGGACAGGTCTATCGATCTCTGGAAACACCATATATTTT; CDR3: CASSMRTGLSISGNTIYF
J: TRBJ2-3; size: -; V: TRBV10-1; D: TRBD2; DNA: TGCGCCAGCAGTGAAGGGAGTAGCGGGGGGTCCACAGATACGCAGTATTTT; CDR3: CASSEGSSGGSTDTQYF
J: TRBJ1-6; size: -; V: TRBV11-2; D: TRBD1; DNA: TGTGCCAGCAGCTCACTCGACAGGGGTAATTCACCCCTCCACTTT; CDR3: CASSSLDRGNSPLHF
J: TRBJ2-3; size: -; V: TRBV4-2; D: TRBD2; DNA: TGTGCCAGCAGCGCAGCGGGGGGGCTCACAGATACGCAGTATTTT; CDR3: CASSAAGGLTDTQYF
J: TRBJ2-7; size: once; V: TRBV4-2; D: TRBD2; DNA: TGTGCCAGCAGCCAAGAAACTAGCGGGGGGCCGTACTTC; CDR3: CASSQETSGGPYF
J: TRBJ2-6; size: -; V: TRBV14; D: -; DNA: TGTGCCAGCAGCCTTCAGATGCCTGGGGCCAACGTCCTGACTTTC; CDR3: CASSLQMPGANVLTF
J: TRBJ2-7; size: -; V: TRBV5-1; D: -; DNA: TGCGCCAGCTCCCGAGGGGGGCAGGCCTACGAGCAGTACTTC; CDR3: CASSRGGQAYEQYF
J: TRBJ2-5; size: -; V: TRBV7-2; D: -; DNA: TGTGCCAGCAGCTCTATGAGGGGCGAAGGCCAGTACTTC; CDR3: CASSSMRGEGQYF
J: TRBJ2-7; size: -; V: TRBV27; D: TRBD1; DNA: TGTGCCAGCAGACGGACAGGGGGCTACGAGCAGTACTTC; CDR3: CASRRTGGYEQYF
J: TRBJ1-3; size: -; V: TRBV2; D: -; DNA: TGTGCCAGCAGGGGGAGGGATGCCGGAAACACCATATATTTT; CDR3: CASRGRDAGNTIYF
J: TRBJ2-2; size: once; V: TRBV7-9; D: -; DNA: TGTGCCAGCAGATTGGACGTACGGAACACCGGGGAGCTGTTTTTT; CDR3: CASRLDVRNTGELFF
J: TRBJ2-3; size: -; V: TRBV5-4; D: TRBD2; DNA: TGTGCCAGCAGCTCGGGGGGGCCCGTCGGAGCAGATACGCAGTATTTT; CDR3: CASSSGGPVGADTQYF
J: TRBJ1-2; size: -; V: TRBV6-1; D: TRBD1; DNA: TGTGCCAGCAGTGCCGGAACAGGGGGTACCTATGGCTACACCTTC; CDR3: CASSAGTGGTYGYTF
J: TRBJ2-7; size: -; V: TRBV7-6; D: -; DNA: TGTGCCAGCAGCTTAGGGGGGGTGGGTGTCGAGCAGTACTTC; CDR3: CASSLGGVGVEQYF
J: TRBJ2-3; size: -; V: TRBV5-4; D: TRBD2; DNA: TGTGCCAGCAGTTTCACTAGCGGGGGAGGAGATACGCAGTATTTT; CDR3: CASSFTSGGGDTQYF
J: TRBJ1-6; size: -; V: TRBV7-3; D: -; DNA: TGTGCCAGCAGCGACGGACAGTTATATAATTCACCCCTCCACTTT; CDR3: CASSDGQLYNSPLHF
J: TRBJ1-2; size: few; V: TRBV20-1; D: -; DNA: TGCAGTGCTAGTGACCAGGGAAGGGGCACCTTC; CDR3: CSASDQGRGTF
J: TRBJ1-6; size: -; V: TRBV6-5; D: TRBD1; DNA: TGTGCCAGCAGTTACCGGGACAGGGGTAATTCACCCCTCCACTTT; CDR3: CASSYRDRGNSPLHF
J: TRBJ2-7; size: -; V: TRBV27; D: -; DNA: TGTGCCAGCAGTCGGGACTCGACAAACTACGAGCAGTACTTC; CDR3: CASSRDSTNYEQYF
J: TRBJ2-6; size: medium-sized; V: TRBV29-1; D: -; DNA: TGCAGCGTTAACTCTGGGGCCAACGTCCTGACTTTC; CDR3: CSVNSGANVLTF
J: TRBJ2-1; size: -; V: TRBV2; D: -; DNA: TGTGCCAGCAGTGAATGGCAAGAGCAGTTCTTC; CDR3: CASSEWQEQFF
J: TRBJ1-6; size: few; V: TRBV11-2; D: TRBD1; DNA: TGTGCCAGCAGCCTAGGGACAGCTCAAGGGTCACCCCTCCACTTT; CDR3: CASSLGTAQGSPLHF
J: TRBJ1-1; size: -; V: TRBV7-2; D: TRBD1; DNA: TGTGCCAGCAGCCCCCGTTGGACAGGGACGAACGCTGAAGCTTTCTTT; CDR3: CASSPRWTGTNAEAFF
J: TRBJ2-3; size: -; V: TRBV10-3; D: TRBD1; DNA: TGTGCCATCAGTGTCAGGGGGGATACGCAGTATTTT; CDR3: CAISVRGDTQYF
J: TRBJ1-5; size: -; V: TRBV4-2; D: -; DNA: TGTGCCAGCAGCCAAAAAGGTATGAGTCAGCCCCAGCATTTT; CDR3: CASSQKGMSQPQHF
J: TRBJ2-7; size: -; V: TRBV14; D: -; DNA: TGTGCCAGCAGCCAAGTTCCGGGAGTCTCGGAGCAGTACTTC; CDR3: CASSQVPGVSEQYF
J: TRBJ1-2; size: -; V: TRBV30; D: -; DNA: TGTGCCTGGAGAGGGGCCATAATCGACACCTTC; CDR3: CAWRGAIIDTF
J: TRBJ1-5; size: -; V: TRBV6-5; D: -; DNA: TGTGCCAGCAGTAGACTAGGAGATGGCAATCAGCCCCAGCATTTT; CDR3: CASSRLGDGNQPQHF
J: TRBJ1-3; size: once; V: TRBV7-6; D: -; DNA: TGTGCCAGCAGCTTGGGGACAACCATGAGCTCTGGAAACACCATATATTTT; CDR3: CASSLGTTMSSGNTIYF
J: TRBJ2-7; size: -; V: TRBV21-1; D: -; DNA: TGTGCCAGCAGTAAAGAGGGGGCCGTAAACTCCTACGAGCAGTACTTC; CDR3: CASSKEGAVNSYEQYF
J: TRBJ1-1; size: -; V: TRBV4-3; D: -; DNA: TGCGCCAGCAGCCGTCAGGGGTCCCTCACTGAAGCTTTCTTT; CDR3: CASSRQGSLTEAFF
J: TRBJ1-2; size: few; V: TRBV25-1; D: -; DNA: TGTGCCAGCAGTCCTGAGAGGGGCCGCGGCTACACCTTC; CDR3: CASSPERGRGYTF
J: TRBJ1-1; size: -; V: TRBV10-2; D: -; DNA: TGCGCCAGCGCCCTCGGCACTGAAGCTTTCTTT; CDR3: CASALGTEAFF
J: TRBJ2-1; size: -; V: TRBV4-1; D: TRBD2; DNA: TGCGCCAGCAGCCGCCATACTGCGGGGGGCACTTACAATGAGCAGTTCTTC; CDR3: CASSRHTAGGTYNEQFF
J: TRBJ1-1; size: -; V: TRBV7-9; D: -; DNA: TGTGCCAGCAGCTCGGGGGGGGATTGGGCGACCCCACACACTGAAGCTTTCTTT; CDR3: CASSSGGDWATPHTEAFF
J: TRBJ1-4; size: -; V: TRBV7-9; D: -; DNA: TGTGCCAGCAGCTTACAGGGGCACCGTGGTGAAAAACTGTTTTTT; CDR3: CASSLQGHRGEKLFF